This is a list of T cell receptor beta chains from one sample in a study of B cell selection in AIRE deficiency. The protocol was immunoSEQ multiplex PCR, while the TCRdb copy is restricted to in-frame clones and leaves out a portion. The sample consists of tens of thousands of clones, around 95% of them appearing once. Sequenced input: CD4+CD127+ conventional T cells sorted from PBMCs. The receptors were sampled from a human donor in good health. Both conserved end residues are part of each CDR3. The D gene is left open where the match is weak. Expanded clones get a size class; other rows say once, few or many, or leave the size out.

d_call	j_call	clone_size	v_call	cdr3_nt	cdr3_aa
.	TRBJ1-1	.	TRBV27	TGTGCCAGCAGTATCTCACCGAACACTGAAGCTTTCTTT	CASSISPNTEAFF
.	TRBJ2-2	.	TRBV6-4	TGTGCCAGCAGGCTAGCTGGGACGGGCGGGGAGCTGTTTTTT	CASRLAGTGGELFF
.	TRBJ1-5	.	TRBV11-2	TGTGCCAGCAGCCCACCCTATAGCAATCAGCCCCAGCATTTT	CASSPPYSNQPQHF
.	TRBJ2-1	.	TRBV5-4	TGTGCCAGCAGCTCCCTCTGGCCTCCGGGCGAGCAGTTCTTC	CASSSLWPPGEQFF
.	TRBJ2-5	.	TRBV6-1	TGTGCCAGCAGGCCTTTAGAGACCCAGTACTTC	CASRPLETQYF
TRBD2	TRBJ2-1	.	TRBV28	TGTGCCAGCAGGGGGCATATGGGGACTAGCGGGAGGGTGGCTGAGCAGTTCTTC	CASRGHMGTSGRVAEQFF
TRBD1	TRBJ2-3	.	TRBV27	TGTGCCAGCAGCCCAGAGGGCCAGGGGGGCACAGATACGCAGTATTTT	CASSPEGQGGTDTQYF
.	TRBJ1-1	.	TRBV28	TGTGCCAGCAGTCCCCCTGGTCTCACTGAAGCTTTCTTT	CASSPPGLTEAFF
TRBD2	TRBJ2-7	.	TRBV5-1	TGCGCCAGCAGCCCGGGGACTAGCGGGAACGAGCAGTACTTC	CASSPGTSGNEQYF
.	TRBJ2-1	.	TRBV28	TGTGCCAGCAGAGGTGTCCCCCGGGACAATGAGCAGTTCTTC	CASRGVPRDNEQFF
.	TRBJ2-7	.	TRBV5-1	TGCGCCAGCAGCCGGGACGGATCCTACGAGCAGTACTTC	CASSRDGSYEQYF
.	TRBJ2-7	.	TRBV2	TGTGCCAGCAGTGGTATAACGGGGAGTGCCTACGAGCAGTACTTC	CASSGITGSAYEQYF
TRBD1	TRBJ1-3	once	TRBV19	TGTGCCAGTACCACGGACAGGCGCCTCTCTGGAAACACCATATATTTT	CASTTDRRLSGNTIYF
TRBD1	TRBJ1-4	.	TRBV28	TGTGCCAGTGAATCGGGACAGGGGGGAGAAAAACTGTTTTTT	CASESGQGGEKLFF
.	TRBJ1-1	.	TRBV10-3	TGTGCCATCAGTGGAGGGGGCACTGAAGCTTTCTTT	CAISGGGTEAFF
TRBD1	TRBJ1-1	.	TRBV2	TGTGCCAGCGGCGGGACAGGGTTCACTGAAGCTTTCTTT	CASGGTGFTEAFF
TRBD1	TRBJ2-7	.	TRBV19	TGTGCCAGTAGTTGGAACCGGGACAGGGGTTTCTACGAGCAGTACTTC	CASSWNRDRGFYEQYF
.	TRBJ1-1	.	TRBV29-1	TGCAGCGTTTCGGGACTGATGAACACTGAAGCTTTCTTT	CSVSGLMNTEAFF
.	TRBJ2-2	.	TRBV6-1	TGTGCCAGCAGACGAAATAGCGAGGCCGGGGAGCTGTTTTTT	CASRRNSEAGELFF
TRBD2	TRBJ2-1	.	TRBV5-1	TGCGCCAGCAGCTTGCAAGCGGGAGTTAGCTCCTACAATGAGCAGTTCTTC	CASSLQAGVSSYNEQFF
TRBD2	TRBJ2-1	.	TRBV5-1	TGCGCCAGCAGCGAAACTAGCGGGAGTGGGGAGCAGTTCTTC	CASSETSGSGEQFF
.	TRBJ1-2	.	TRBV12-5	TGTGCTAGTGGTTTGGTACGGACATCTGGGGTGGTCGATGGCTACACCTTC	CASGLVRTSGVVDGYTF
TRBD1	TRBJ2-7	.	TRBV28	TGTGCCAGCAGTCCTGTCATAAGGACAGGGCTGTCCTACGAGCAGTACTTC	CASSPVIRTGLSYEQYF
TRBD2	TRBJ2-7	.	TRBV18	TGTGCCAGCTCACCCCGGGGGGGGTTCTCCTACGAGCAGTACTTC	CASSPRGGFSYEQYF
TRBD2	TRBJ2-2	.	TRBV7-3	TGTGCCAGCAGCAAGGAGGGAGGGATCGGCACCGGGGAGCTGTTTTTT	CASSKEGGIGTGELFF
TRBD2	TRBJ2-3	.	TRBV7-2	TGTGCCAGCAGCTCCTCCAGAGCGGGAGTTGAGTATTTT	CASSSSRAGVEYF
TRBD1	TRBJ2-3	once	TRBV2	TGTGCCAGCAGTCGGGACAGATATAGCACAGATACGCAGTATTTT	CASSRDRYSTDTQYF
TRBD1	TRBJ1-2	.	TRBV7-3	TGTGCCAGCAGCTTTAGGGAGGGGGCGCGACGTGGCTACACCTTC	CASSFREGARRGYTF
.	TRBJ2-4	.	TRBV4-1	TGCGCCAGCAGCCTCCCCTTAGCCAAAAACATTCAGTACTTC	CASSLPLAKNIQYF
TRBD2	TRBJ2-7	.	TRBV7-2	TGTGCCAGCAGCCCGGCGGGACTAGCGGGAGGTCTGAGTGAGCAGTACTTC	CASSPAGLAGGLSEQYF